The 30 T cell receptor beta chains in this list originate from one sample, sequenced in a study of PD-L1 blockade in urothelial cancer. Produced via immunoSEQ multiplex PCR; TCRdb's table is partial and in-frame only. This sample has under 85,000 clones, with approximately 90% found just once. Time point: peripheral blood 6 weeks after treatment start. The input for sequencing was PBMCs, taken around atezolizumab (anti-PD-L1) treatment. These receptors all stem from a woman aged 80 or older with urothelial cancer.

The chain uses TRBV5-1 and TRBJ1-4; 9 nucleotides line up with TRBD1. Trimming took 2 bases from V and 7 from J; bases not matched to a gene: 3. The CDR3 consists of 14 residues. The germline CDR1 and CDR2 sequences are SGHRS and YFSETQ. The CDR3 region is CASSLQGAGEKLFF. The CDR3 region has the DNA TGCGCCAGCAGCTTACAGGGGGCAGGTGAAAAACTGTTTTTT.

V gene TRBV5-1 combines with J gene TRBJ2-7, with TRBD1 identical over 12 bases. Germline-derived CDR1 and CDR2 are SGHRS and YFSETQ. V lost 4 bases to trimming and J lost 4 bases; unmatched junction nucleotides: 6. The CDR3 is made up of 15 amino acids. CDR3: CASSRGTGGPYEQYF. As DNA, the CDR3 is TGCGCCAGCAGCCGCGGGACAGGGGGCCCTTACGAGCAGTACTTC.

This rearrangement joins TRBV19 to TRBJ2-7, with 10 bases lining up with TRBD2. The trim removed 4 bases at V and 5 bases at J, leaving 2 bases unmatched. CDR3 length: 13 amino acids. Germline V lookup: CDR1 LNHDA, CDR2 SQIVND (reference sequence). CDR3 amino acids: CASSRLAGDEQYF. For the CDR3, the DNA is TGTGCCAGTAGTAGGCTAGCGGGAGACGAGCAGTACTTC.

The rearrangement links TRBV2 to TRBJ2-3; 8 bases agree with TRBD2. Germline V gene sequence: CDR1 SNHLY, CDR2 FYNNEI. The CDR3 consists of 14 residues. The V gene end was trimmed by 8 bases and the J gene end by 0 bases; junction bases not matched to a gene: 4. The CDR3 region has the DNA TGTGCCAGCCAATCGGGGGGGAGCACAGATACGCAGTATTTT. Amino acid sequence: CASQSGGSTDTQYF.

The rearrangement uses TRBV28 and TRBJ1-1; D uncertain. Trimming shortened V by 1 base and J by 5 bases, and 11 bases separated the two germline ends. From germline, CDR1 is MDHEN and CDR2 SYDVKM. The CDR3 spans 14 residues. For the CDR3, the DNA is TGTGCCAGCAGTTTATATCCCGGGAGGACTGAAGCTTTCTTT. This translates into CASSLYPGRTEAFF.

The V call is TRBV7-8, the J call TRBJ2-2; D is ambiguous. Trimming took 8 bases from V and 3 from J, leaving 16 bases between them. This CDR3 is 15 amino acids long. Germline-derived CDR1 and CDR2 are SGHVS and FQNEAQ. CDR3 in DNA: TGTGCCAGCCGTCGGTTCCAGGTAGACACCGGGGAGCTGTTTTTT. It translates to CASRRFQVDTGELFF.

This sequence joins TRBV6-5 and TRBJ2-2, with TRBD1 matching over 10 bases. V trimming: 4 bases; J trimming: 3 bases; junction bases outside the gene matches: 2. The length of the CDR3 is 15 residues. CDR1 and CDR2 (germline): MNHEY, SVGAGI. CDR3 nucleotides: TGTGCCAGCAGTTGGGGGACAGGGGACACCGGGGAGCTGTTTTTT. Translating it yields CASSWGTGDTGELFF.

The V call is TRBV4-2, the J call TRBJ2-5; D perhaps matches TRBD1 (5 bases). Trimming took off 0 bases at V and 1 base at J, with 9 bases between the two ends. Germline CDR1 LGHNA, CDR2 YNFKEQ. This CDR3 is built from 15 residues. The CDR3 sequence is CASSQDGATQETQYF. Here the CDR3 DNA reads TGTGCCAGCAGCCAAGATGGGGCGACCCAAGAGACCCAGTACTTC.

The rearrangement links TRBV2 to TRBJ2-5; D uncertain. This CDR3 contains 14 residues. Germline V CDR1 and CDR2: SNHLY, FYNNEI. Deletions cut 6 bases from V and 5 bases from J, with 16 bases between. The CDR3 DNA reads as TGTGCCAGCAGCGCCTCCCTAGGCTGGGAGACCCAGTACTTC. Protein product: CASSASLGWETQYF.

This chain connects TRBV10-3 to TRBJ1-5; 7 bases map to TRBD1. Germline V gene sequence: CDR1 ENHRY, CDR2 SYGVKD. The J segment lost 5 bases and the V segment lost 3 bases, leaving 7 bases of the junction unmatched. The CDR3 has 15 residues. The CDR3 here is CAISDRQGGDQPQHF. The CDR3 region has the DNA TGTGCCATCAGTGATCGACAGGGTGGCGATCAGCCCCAGCATTTT.

CDR3 sequence: CASSGLSNTIYF. CDR3 DNA: TGTGCCAGCTCGGGACTCTCGAACACCATATATTTT. The chain carries TRBV18 and TRBJ1-3; tentative D call: TRBD1 (5 bases). Germline V lookup: CDR1 KGHSH, CDR2 LQKENI. The CDR3 has 12 residues. Trimming took off 6 bases at V and 7 bases at J, with 10 bases between the two ends.

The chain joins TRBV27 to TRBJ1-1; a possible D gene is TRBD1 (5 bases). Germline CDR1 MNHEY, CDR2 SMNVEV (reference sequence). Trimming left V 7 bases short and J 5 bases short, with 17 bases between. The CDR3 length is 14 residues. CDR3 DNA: TGTGCCAGCACAGCCATCAGGGAAAGGACTGAAGCTTTCTTT. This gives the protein CASTAIRERTEAFF.

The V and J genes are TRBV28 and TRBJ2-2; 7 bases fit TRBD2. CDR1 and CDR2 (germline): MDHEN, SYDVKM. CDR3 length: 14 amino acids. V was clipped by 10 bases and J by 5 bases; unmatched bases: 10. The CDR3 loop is CATTGTTGTGELFF. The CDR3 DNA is TGTGCCACCACGGGGACTACAGGAACCGGGGAGCTGTTTTTT.

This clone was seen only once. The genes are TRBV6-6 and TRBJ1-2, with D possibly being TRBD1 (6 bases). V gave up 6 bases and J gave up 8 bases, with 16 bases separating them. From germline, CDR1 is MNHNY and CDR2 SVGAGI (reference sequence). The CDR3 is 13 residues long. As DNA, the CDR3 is TGTGCCAGCAGCTCTAACCGGGACATCGGCTACACCTTC. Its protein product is CASSSNRDIGYTF.

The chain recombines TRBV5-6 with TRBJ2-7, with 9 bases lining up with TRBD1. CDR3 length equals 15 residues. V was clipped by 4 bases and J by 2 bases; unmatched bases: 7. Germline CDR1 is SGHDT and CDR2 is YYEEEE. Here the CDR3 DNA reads TGTGCCAGCAGCCTAAGGGGGACAGGGCCCTACGAGCAGTACTTC. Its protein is CASSLRGTGPYEQYF.

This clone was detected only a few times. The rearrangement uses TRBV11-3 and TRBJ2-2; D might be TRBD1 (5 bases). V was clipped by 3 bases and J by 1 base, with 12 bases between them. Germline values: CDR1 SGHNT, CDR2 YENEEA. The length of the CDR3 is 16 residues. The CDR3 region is CASSLSRQRNTGELFF. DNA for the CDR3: TGTGCCAGCAGCTTGTCCCGACAGAGGAACACCGGGGAGCTGTTTTTT.

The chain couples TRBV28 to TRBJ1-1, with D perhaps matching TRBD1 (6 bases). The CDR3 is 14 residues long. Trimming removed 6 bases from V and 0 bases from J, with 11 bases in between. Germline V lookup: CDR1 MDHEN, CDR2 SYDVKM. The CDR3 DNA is TGTGCCAGCAGCGGACAGCCGATGAACACTGAAGCTTTCTTT. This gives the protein CASSGQPMNTEAFF.

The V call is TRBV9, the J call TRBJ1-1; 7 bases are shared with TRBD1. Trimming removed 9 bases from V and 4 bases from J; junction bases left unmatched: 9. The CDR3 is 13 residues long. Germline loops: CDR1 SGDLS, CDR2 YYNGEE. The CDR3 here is CATGEGAFTEAFF. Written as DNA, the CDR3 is TGTGCCACCGGCGAGGGGGCGTTCACTGAAGCTTTCTTT.

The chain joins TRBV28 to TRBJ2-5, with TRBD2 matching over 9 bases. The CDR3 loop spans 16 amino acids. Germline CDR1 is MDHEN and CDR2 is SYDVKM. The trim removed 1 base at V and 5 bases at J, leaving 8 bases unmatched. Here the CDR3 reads CASSLLGSAGGETQYF. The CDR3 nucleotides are TGTGCCAGCAGTTTATTGGGTTCGGCGGGAGGGGAGACCCAGTACTTC.

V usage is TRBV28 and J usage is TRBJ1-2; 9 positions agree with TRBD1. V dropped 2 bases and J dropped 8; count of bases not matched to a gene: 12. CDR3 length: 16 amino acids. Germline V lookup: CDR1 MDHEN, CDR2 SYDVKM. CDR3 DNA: TGTGCCAGCAGTTTAACGGATCGACAGGGGGGGTGGGGCTACACCTTC. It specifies CASSLTDRQGGWGYTF.

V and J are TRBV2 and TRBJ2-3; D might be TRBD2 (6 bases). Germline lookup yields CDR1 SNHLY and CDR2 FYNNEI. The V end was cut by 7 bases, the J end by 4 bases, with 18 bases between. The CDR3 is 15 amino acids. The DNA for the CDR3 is TGTGCCAGCACCCCACCACTAGCATGGGCAGATACGCAGTATTTT. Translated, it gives CASTPPLAWADTQYF.

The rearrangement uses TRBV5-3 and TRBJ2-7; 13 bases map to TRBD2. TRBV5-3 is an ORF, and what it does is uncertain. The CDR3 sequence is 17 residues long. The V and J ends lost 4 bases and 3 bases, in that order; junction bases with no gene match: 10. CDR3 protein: CARSLLWTSGRNYEQYF. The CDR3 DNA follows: TGTGCCAGAAGCCTCCTATGGACTAGCGGGAGAAACTACGAGCAGTACTTC.

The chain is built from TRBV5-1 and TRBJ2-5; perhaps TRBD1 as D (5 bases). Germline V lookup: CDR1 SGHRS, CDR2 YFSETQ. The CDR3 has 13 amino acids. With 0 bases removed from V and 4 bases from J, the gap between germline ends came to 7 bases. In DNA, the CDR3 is TGCGCCAGCAGCTTGGAACAGGTAGAGACCCAGTACTTC. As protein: CASSLEQVETQYF.

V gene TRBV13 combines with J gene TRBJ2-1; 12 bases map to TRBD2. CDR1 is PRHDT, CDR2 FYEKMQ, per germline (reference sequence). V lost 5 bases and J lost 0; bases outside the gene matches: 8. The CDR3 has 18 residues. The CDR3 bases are TGTGCCAGCAGCCCCGGGACTAGCGGGTCTAGCTCCTACAATGAGCAGTTCTTC. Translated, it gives CASSPGTSGSSSYNEQFF.

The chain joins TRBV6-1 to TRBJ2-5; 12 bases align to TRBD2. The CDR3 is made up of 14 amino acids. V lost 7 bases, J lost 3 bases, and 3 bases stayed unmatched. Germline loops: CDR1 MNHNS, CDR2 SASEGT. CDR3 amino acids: CASTLAGGKETQYF. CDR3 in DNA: TGTGCCAGCACACTAGCGGGAGGAAAAGAGACCCAGTACTTC.

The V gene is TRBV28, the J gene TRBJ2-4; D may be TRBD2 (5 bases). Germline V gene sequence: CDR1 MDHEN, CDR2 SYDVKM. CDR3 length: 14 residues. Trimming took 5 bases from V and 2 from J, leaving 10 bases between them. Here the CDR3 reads CASSLGSTKNIQYF. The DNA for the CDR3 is TGTGCCAGCAGTCTAGGGAGCACCAAAAACATTCAGTACTTC.

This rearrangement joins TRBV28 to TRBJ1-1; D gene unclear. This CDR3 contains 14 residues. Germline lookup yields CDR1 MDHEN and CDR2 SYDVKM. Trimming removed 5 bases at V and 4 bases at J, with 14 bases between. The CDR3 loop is CASSGSWRGTEAFF. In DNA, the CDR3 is TGTGCCAGCAGTGGGTCCTGGCGGGGCACTGAAGCTTTCTTT. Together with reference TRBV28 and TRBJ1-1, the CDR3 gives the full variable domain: DVKVTQSSRYLVKRTGEKVFLECVQDMDHENMFWYRQDPGLGLRLIYFSYDVKMKEKGDIPEGYSVSREKKERFSLILESASTNQTSMYLCASSGSWRGTEAFFGQGTRLTVV.

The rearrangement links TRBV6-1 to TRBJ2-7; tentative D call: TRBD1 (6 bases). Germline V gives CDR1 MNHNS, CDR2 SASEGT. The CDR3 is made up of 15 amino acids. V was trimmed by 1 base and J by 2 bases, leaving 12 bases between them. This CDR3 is CASSEGTGTPYEQYF. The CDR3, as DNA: TGTGCCAGCAGTGAAGGAACAGGGACCCCCTACGAGCAGTACTTC.

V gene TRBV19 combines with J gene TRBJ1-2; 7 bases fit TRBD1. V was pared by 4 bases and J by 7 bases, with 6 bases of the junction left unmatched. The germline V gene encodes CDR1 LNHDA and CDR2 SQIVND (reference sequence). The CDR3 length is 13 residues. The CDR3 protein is CASSTYRGGGYTF. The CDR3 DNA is TGTGCCAGTAGTACCTACAGGGGAGGTGGCTACACCTTC.

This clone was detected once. The CDR3 DNA reads as TGTGCCATCATGACCGGACTAGCGGGAGTCGGGGAGCTGTTTTTT. It yields the protein CAIMTGLAGVGELFF. The V and J genes are TRBV10-3 and TRBJ2-2, with TRBD2 identical over 13 bases. This CDR3 contains 15 residues. Germline loops: CDR1 ENHRY, CDR2 SYGVKD. J was trimmed by 7 bases and V by 7 bases; bases with no gene match: 6.